These 7 T cell receptor beta chains came from one sample sequenced in a study of T cell repertoires in cytomegalovirus infection. These receptors have no identified antigens. TCRdb called the reads again in MiXCR, with one record for every CDR3 protein. The sample lists hundreds of thousands of distinct CDR3 sequences, around 30% occurring once. The source was cultured PBMCs, collected from culture after CMV antigen stimulation. The receptors stem from a human donor in good health (CMV status not recorded). Some clones in this sample may be carry-over from other donors' samples.

The chain is built from TRBV9 and TRBJ2-5; possibly TRBD1 for D (5 bases). V was pared by 3 bases and J by 5 bases, with 14 bases between. This CDR3 has 14 amino acids. Germline V lookup: CDR1 SGDLS, CDR2 YYNGEE. CDR3 DNA sequence: TGTGCCAGCAGCGCAGACAGCCTTAAGGAGACCCAGTACTTC. This translates into CASSADSLKETQYF. Full variable domain (remainder filled in from reference TRBV9 and TRBJ2-5): DSGVTQTPKHLITATGQRVTLRCSPRSGDLSVYWYQQSLDQGLQFLIQYYNGEERAKGNILERFSAQQFPDLHSELNLSSLELGDSALYFCASSADSLKETQYFGPGTRLLVL.

The J gene is TRBJ1-2, the V gene TRBV7-2, with no clear D. This CDR3 spans 14 amino acids. CDR1 and CDR2 from the germline V gene are SGHTA and FQGNSA. Deletions cut 4 bases from V and 0 bases from J, with 9 bases between. For the CDR3, the DNA is TGTGCCAGCAGCTCCCCGAGTACTAACTATGGCTACACCTTC. As protein: CASSSPSTNYGYTF.

The chain is built from TRBV28 and TRBJ1-6, with 7 bases matching TRBD1. CDR1 is MDHEN and CDR2 is SYDVKM in the germline V gene. The CDR3 spans 16 residues. Trimming at V came to 1 base and at J to 5 bases, leaving 5 bases not matched to a gene. The CDR3 DNA follows: TGTGCCAGCAGTTTATTTCGGACAGGTCATAATTCACCCCTCCACTTT. This translates into CASSLFRTGHNSPLHF.

This clonotype appeared many times. The rearrangement joins TRBV12-3 or TRBV12-4 to TRBJ2-6; D gene uncertain. This CDR3 region has 15 residues. Trimming shortened V by 7 bases and J by 1 base, and 11 bases separated the two germline ends. The CDR3 loop is CASTEKESGANVLTF. In DNA form, the CDR3 reads TGTGCCAGCACCGAGAAAGAGTCTGGGGCCAACGTCCTGACTTTC.

This clonotype was recorded once. The rearrangement joins TRBV7-8 to TRBJ1-6; D gene ambiguous. The CDR3 sequence is 13 residues long. V was shortened by 2 bases and J by 9 bases, with 8 bases between the two germline ends. Germline V gene lookup returns CDR1 SGHVS and CDR2 FQNEAQ. CDR3 sequence: CASSLRVPSPLHF. The CDR3 DNA reads as TGTGCCAGCAGCTTACGGGTGCCTTCACCCCTCCACTTT.

V is TRBV7-9 and J is TRBJ2-7; D perhaps matches TRBD2 (5 bases). CDR1 is SEHNR, CDR2 FQNEAQ, per germline (reference sequence). Trimming shortened V by 5 bases and J by 9 bases, and 17 bases separated the two germline ends. The CDR3 extends over 13 amino acids. The CDR3 bases are TGTGCCAGCAGCCCTTATCGGGAAGGCGTGCAGTACTTC. This encodes CASSPYREGVQYF.

V usage is TRBV7-2 and J usage is TRBJ1-6; maybe TRBD1 (5 bases). Germline V gene data show CDR1 as SGHTA and CDR2 as FQGNSA. The CDR3 has 15 amino acids. Trimming stripped 5 bases from V and 7 bases from J, with 15 bases between. CDR3 protein: CASSPWGGSNSPLHF. The DNA of the CDR3 is TGTGCCAGCAGCCCATGGGGGGGGTCGAATTCACCCCTCCACTTT.